The present T cell receptor beta chain was sequenced within a study of OX40 agonist ivuxolimab in advanced cancers. The table came from immunoSEQ multiplex PCR; TCRdb's copy has only in-frame clones and leaves some out. This sample yields approximately 69,000 clones, of which over 90% are seen a single time; around 16% belongs to the top ten. General observations from the study: The specificity for antigen of the expanded peripheral T cells was not determined. Low normalized T-cell clonal expansion also characterized some of the nonresponders. CD8+ T cells (on average) carried more expanded clones than CD4+ T cells.

Per germline, CDR1 WSHSY and CDR2 SAAADI. The V gene end was trimmed by 6 bases and the J gene end by 4 bases; junction bases not matched to a gene: 10. This CDR3 is 15 amino acids long. About this clone itself: Its antigen is still unknown.

The receptor comes from an adult with an advanced solid tumor such as melanoma, head and neck, liver or kidney cancer. Sequenced here: CD4+ or CD8+ T cells sorted from blood, sampled in a trial of the OX40 agonist ivuxolimab. The V gene is TRBV10-2, the J gene TRBJ2-5; TRBD2 matches 8 bases. The CDR3 sequence: CASSPLREETETQYF. DNA for the CDR3: TGCGCCAGCAGCCCCCTGCGGGAGGAGACAGAGACCCAGTACTTC.